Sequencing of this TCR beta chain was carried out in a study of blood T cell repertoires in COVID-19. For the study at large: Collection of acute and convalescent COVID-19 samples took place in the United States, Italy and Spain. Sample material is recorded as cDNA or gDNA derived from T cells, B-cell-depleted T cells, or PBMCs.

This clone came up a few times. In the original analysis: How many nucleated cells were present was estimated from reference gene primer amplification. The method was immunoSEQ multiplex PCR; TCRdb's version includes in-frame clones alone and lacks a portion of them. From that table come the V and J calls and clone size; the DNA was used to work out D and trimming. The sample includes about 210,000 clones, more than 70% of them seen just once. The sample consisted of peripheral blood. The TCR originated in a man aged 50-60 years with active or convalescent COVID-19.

CDR3 protein: CASSALRLAGGSHEQYF. The CDR3 DNA reads TGTGCCAGTAGTGCCCTTCGACTAGCGGGAGGGAGCCACGAGCAGTACTTC. The chain has TRBV19 and TRBJ2-7; TRBD2 aligns across 14 bases. Germline V gene lookup returns CDR1 LNHDA and CDR2 SQIVND (reference sequence). Unmatched junction bases numbered 11, after V lost 5 bases and J lost 5 bases. This CDR3 region has 17 residues.